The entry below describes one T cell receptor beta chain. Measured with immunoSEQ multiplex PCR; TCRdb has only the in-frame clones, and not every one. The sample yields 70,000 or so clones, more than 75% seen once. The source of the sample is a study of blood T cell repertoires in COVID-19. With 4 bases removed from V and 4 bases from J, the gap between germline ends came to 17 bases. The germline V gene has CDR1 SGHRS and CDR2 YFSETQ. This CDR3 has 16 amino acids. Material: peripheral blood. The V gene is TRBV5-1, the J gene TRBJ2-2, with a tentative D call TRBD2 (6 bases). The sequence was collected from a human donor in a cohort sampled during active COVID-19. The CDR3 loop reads CASSRILASGTGELFF. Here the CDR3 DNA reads TGCGCCAGCAGCCGGATTCTAGCGTCGGGCACCGGGGAGCTGTTTTTT.